This T cell receptor beta chain originates from a study of cytomegalovirus exposure and HLA in healthy donors. Across the whole study: As released early, the data held 70 million to 95 million unique TCRs from HLA-typed donors.

This clone was seen once. PCR employed 60 Vbeta and 13 Jbeta primers. Some clones are missing from TCRdb's copy, which holds only in-frame ones; the method was immunoSEQ multiplex PCR. The sample carries more than 150,000 clones, roughly 80% recorded once. The sequencing input was PBMCs. The receptor was isolated from a man aged 40-49 years in good health and CMV-seropositive.

CDR3 sequence (DNA): TGCGCCAGCAGCCAAGGCACTACCACCTACGAGCAGTACTTC. It specifies CASSQGTTTYEQYF. The chain links TRBV4-3 to TRBJ2-5; D uncertain. The assigned J gene may be wrong: the sequence end matches TRBJ2-7 better. This CDR3 spans 14 amino acids. The V gene's germline CDR1 is LGHNA and CDR2 YSLEER.